The entry that follows covers one T cell receptor beta chain sequence. Its antigen remains unidentified. V lost 3 bases and J 0 bases, leaving 3 bases between the germline ends. The CDR3 extends over 12 amino acids. CDR1 is GTSNPN and CDR2 is SVGIG in the germline V gene (reference sequence). As for time point: cycle 4 day 1 (C4D1), after 5 to 7 weeks of nivolumab. Following autologous stem cell transplantation, relapse occurred in every patient, and exposure to brentuximab vedotin varied. Progressive disease, partial response or complete response was each patient's best response. The data derive from a study of PD-1 blockade in classical Hodgkin lymphoma. Overall study findings and caveats: Patients newly diagnosed and complete responders had comparable baseline diversity. Only CD4+ TCR diversity, not CD8+, had risen significantly by C4D1. Anyone who began nivolumab under 1 year after ASCT was excluded.

Data came from immunoSEQ multiplex PCR; TCRdb stores just in-frame clones and leaves some out. Of approximately 45,000 clones listed, around two thirds are singletons. The chain carries TRBV30 and TRBJ1-5; D not certain. The sequences come from peripheral blood mononuclear cells (PBMCs), collected before the fourth cycle of nivolumab. This clonotype was obtained from a human donor with classical Hodgkin lymphoma. The CDR3 DNA is TGTGCCTGGAGCGGTAGCAATCAGCCCCAGCATTTT. This translates into CAWSGSNQPQHF. Filled out from reference TRBV30 and TRBJ1-5, the complete variable domain reads SQTIHQWPATLVQPVGSPLSLECTVEGTSNPNLYWYRQAAGRGLQLLFYSVGIGQISSEVPQNLSASRPQDRQFILSSKKLLLSDSGFYLCAWSGSNQPQHFGDGTRLSIL.